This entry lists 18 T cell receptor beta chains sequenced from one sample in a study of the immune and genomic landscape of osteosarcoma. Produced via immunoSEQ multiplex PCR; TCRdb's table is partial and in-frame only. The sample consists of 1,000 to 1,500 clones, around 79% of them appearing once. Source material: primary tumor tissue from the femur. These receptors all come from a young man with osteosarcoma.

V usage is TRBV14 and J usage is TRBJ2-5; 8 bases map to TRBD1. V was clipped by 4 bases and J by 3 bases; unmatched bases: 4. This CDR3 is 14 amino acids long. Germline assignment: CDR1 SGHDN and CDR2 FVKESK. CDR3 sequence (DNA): TGTGCCAGCAGCCGGTTGACAGGGGAAGAGACCCAGTACTTC. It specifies CASSRLTGEETQYF.

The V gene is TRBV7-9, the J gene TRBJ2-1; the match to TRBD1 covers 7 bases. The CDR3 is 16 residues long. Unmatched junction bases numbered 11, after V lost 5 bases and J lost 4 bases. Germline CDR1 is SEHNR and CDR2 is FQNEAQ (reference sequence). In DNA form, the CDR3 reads TGTGCCAGCAGCATAGGTTCGGGACAGACTTACAATGAGCAGTTCTTC. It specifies CASSIGSGQTYNEQFF.

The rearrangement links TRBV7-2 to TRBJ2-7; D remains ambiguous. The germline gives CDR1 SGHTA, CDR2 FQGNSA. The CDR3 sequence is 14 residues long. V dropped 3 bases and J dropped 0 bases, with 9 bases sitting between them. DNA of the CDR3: TGTGCCAGCAGCTTTACATTGAGCTCCTACGAGCAGTACGTC. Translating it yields CASSFTLSSYEQYV.

Written as DNA, the CDR3 is TGCGCCAGCAGCTTGGGGGACAGGGGGCATGAAAAACTGTTTTTT. It yields the protein CASSLGDRGHEKLFF. The chain has TRBV5-1 and TRBJ1-4; 12 bases are a match to TRBD1. The J segment lost 6 bases and the V segment lost 0 bases, leaving 0 bases of the junction unmatched. The CDR3 is 15 amino acids. The germline V gene encodes CDR1 SGHRS and CDR2 YFSETQ.

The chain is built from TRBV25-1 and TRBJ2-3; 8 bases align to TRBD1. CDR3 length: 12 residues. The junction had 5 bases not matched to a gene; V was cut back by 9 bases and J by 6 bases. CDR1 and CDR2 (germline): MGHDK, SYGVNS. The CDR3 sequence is CASNRGSDTQYF. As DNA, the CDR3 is TGTGCCAGTAACAGGGGGTCGGATACGCAGTATTTT. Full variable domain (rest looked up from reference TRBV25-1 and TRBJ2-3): EADIYQTPRYLVIGTGKKITLECSQTMGHDKMYWYQQDPGMELHLIHYSYGVNSTEKGDLSSESTVSRIRTEHFPLTLESARPSHTSQYLCASNRGSDTQYFGPGTRLTVL.

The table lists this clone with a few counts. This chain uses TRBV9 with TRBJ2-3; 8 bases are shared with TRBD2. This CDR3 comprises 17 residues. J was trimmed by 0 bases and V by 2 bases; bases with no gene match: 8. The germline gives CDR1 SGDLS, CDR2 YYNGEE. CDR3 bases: TGTGCCAGCAGCGTCGCGGGGGGAAGTACTAGCACAGATACGCAGTATTTT. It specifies CASSVAGGSTSTDTQYF.

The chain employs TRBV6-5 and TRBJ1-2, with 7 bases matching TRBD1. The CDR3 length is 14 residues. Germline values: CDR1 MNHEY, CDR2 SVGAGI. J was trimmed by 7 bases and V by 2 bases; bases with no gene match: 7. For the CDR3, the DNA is TGTGCCAGCAGTTACACCAGACAGGGCTCTGGCTACACCTTC. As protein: CASSYTRQGSGYTF.

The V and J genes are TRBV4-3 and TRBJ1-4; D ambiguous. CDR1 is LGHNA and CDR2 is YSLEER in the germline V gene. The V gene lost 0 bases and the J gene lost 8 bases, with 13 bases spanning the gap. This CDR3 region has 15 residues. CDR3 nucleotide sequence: TGCGCCAGCAGCCAAGATGGGCAGAGAAAAGAAAAACTGTTTTTT. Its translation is CASSQDGQRKEKLFF.

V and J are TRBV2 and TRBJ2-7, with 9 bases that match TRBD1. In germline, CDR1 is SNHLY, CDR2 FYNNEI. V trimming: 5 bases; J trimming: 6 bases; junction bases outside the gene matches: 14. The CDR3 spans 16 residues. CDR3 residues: CASSNTMTGGGGEQYF. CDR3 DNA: TGTGCCAGCAGTAACACGATGACAGGGGGAGGAGGCGAGCAGTACTTC.

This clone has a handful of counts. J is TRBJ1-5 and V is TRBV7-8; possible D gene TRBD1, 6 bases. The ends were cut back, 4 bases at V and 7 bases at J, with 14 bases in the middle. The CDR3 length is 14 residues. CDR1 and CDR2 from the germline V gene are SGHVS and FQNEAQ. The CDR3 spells CASSSTGSEQPQHF. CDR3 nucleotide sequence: TGTGCCAGCAGCTCCACAGGGTCAGAACAGCCCCAGCATTTT.

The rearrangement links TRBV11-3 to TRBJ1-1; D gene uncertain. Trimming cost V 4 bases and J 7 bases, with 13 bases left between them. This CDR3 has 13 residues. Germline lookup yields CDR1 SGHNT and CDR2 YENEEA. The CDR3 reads CASSSWSNGEAFF. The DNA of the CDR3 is TGTGCCAGCAGCTCCTGGTCCAACGGTGAAGCTTTCTTT.

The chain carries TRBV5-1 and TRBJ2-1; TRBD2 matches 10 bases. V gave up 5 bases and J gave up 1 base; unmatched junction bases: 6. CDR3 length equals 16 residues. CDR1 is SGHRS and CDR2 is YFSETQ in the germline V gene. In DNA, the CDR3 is TGCGCCAGCAGGCAAAGCGGGGGGGCGTCCTACAATGAGCAGTTCTTC. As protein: CASRQSGGASYNEQFF.

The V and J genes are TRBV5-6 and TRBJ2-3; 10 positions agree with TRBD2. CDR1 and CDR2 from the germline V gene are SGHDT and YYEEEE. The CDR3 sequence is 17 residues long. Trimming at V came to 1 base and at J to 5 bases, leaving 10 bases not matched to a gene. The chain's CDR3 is CASSLSLAGSLRDTQYF. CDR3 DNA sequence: TGTGCCAGCAGCTTGTCACTAGCGGGGTCACTCAGAGATACGCAGTATTTT. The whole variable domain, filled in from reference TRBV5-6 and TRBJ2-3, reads DAGVTQSPTHLIKTRGQQVTLRCSPKSGHDTVSWYQQALGQGPQFIFQYYEEEERQRGNFPDRFSGHQFPNYSSELNVNALLLGDSALYLCASSLSLAGSLRDTQYFGPGTRLTVL.

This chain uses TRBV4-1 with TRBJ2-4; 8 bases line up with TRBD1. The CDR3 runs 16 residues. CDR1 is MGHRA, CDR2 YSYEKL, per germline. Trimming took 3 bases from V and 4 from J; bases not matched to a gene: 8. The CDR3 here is CASSHTNRGVKNIQYF. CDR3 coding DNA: TGCGCCAGCAGCCATACCAACAGGGGGGTTAAAAACATTCAGTACTTC.

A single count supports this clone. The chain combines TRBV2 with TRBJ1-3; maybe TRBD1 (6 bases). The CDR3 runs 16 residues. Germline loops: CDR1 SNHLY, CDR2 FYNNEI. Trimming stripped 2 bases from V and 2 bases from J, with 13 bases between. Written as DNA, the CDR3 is TGTGCCAGCAGTGAATCCGGGAACAGGGCTGGAAACACCATATATTTT. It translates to CASSESGNRAGNTIYF. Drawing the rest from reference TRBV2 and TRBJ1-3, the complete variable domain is EPEVTQTPSHQVTQMGQEVILRCVPISNHLYFYWYRQILGQKVEFLVSFYNNEISEKSEIFDDQFSVERPDGSNFTLKIRSTKLEDSAMYFCASSESGNRAGNTIYFGEGSWLTVV.

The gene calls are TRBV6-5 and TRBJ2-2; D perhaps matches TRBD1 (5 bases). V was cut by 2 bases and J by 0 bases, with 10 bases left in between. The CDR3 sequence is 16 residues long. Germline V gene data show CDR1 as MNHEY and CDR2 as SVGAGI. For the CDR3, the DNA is TGTGCCAGCAGTTACCGACAGTTCTCGAACACCGGGGAGCTGTTTTTT. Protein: CASSYRQFSNTGELFF.

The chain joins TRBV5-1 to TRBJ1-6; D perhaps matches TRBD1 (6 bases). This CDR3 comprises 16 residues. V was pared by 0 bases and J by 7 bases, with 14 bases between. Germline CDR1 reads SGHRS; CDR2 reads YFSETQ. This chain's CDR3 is CASSLGEGGQNSPLHF. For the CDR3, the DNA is TGCGCCAGCAGCTTGGGGGAGGGCGGACAGAATTCACCCCTCCACTTT. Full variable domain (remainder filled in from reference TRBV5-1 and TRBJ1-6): KAGVTQTPRYLIKTRGQQVTLSCSPISGHRSVSWYQQTPGQGLQFLFEYFSETQRNKGNFPGRFSGRQFSNSRSEMNVSTLELGDSALYLCASSLGEGGQNSPLHFGNGTRLTVT.

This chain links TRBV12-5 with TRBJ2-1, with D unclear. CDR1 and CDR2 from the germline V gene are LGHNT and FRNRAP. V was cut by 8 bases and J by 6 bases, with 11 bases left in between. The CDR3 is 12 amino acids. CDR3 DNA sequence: TGTGCTAGTTCCTACGGCACCAATGAGCAGTTCTTC. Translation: CASSYGTNEQFF.